Below, one TCR beta chain is given with its context. In TCRdb, the RT-PCR reads were re-called with MiXCR into one record per CDR3 protein. The table lists about 570,000 distinct CDR3 sequences, around 10% of them singletons, with about 11% in the top ten. This sample stems from a study of response to subunit inactivated influenza vaccine. J lost 7 bases, V lost 4 bases, and 5 bases had no gene match. Germline lookup yields CDR1 SGHRS and CDR2 YFSETQ. This CDR3 comprises 14 residues. These records were also assigned to another study, of T cells expressing NK-cell markers. That source notes: Synthesis of TCR beta cDNA relied on 5'RACE template switching carrying UMIs. Seropositivity for HCMV was found in seven of the eight sequenced donors, with one seronegative. Where several donors were concerned, these clonotypes also led the CD3+CD56-NKG2C+ fraction.

The receptor's source is a man aged 45-60 years who received an inactivated influenza vaccine. The gene calls are TRBV5-1 and TRBJ2-1; 10 bases map to TRBD1. The source was PBMCs from blood, collected on the day of vaccination. The CDR3: CASSEPGQGNEQFF. For the CDR3, the DNA is TGCGCCAGCAGCGAGCCGGGACAGGGGAATGAGCAGTTCTTC. Full variable domain (rest looked up from reference TRBV5-1 and TRBJ2-1): KAGVTQTPRYLIKTRGQQVTLSCSPISGHRSVSWYQQTPGQGLQFLFEYFSETQRNKGNFPGRFSGRQFSNSRSEMNVSTLELGDSALYLCASSEPGQGNEQFFGPGTRLTVL.